This T cell receptor (beta chain) appears in the sequencing data of a study of regulatory T cells in long-lasting Graves disease. Ten or more counts support this clonotype. Germline V CDR1 and CDR2: SNHLY, FYNNEI. Trimming removed 7 bases at V and 3 bases at J, with 12 bases between. The CDR3 sequence is 13 residues long. With iRepertoire HTBI primers and Arm-PCR of CDR3 regions, TCR beta libraries were built. TCRdb reprocessed the multiplex PCR reads with MiXCR, giving one entry per CDR3 protein. Here the sample spans roughly 410,000 distinct CDR3 sequences, 15% being singletons. Noted time point: newly diagnosed GD, antithyroid drugs for less than 3 months. PBMCs were the source of the RNA used for TCR sequencing. A further study also used this sample, focusing on T cells in Graves' hyperthyroidism and ophthalmopathy. That investigation notes: The HTBI primer set was used in a first-round RT-PCR of the TCR CDR3.

This TCR was sampled from a woman between 40 and 50 years old with Graves disease. The chain joins TRBV2 to TRBJ2-5, with a possible D match to TRBD2 (5 bases). Here the sequenced sample was peripheral blood mononuclear cells (PBMCs), taken at new diagnosis, from a patient treated with antithyroid drugs. CDR3 nucleotide sequence: TGTGCCAGCACCCCTAGCTTCGAAGAGACCCAGTACTTC. Its translation is CASTPSFEETQYF. The complete variable domain, with remaining parts taken from reference TRBV2 and TRBJ2-5, reads EPEVTQTPSHQVTQMGQEVILRCVPISNHLYFYWYRQILGQKVEFLVSFYNNEISEKSEIFDDQFSVERPDGSNFTLKIRSTKLEDSAMYFCASTPSFEETQYFGPGTRLLVL.